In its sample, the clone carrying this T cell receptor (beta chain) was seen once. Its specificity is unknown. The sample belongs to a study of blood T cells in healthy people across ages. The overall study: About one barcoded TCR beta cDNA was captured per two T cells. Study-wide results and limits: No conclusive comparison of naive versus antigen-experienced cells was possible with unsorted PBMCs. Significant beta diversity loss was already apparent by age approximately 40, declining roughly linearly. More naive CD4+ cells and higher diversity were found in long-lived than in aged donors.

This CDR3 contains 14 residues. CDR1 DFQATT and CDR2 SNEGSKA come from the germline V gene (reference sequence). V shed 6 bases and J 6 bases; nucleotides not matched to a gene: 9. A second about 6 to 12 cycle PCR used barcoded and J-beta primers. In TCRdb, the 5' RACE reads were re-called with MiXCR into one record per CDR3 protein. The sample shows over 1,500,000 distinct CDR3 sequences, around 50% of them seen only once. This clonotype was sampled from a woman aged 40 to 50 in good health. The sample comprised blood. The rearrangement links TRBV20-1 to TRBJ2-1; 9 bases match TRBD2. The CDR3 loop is CSAEGAGGPNEQFF. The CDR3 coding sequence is TGCAGTGCCGAAGGAGCGGGGGGACCCAATGAGCAGTTCTTC.